The rows below give T cell receptor beta chains drawn from one sample of a study of OX40 agonist ivuxolimab in advanced cancers. Some clones are missing from TCRdb's copy, which holds only in-frame ones; the method was immunoSEQ multiplex PCR. The sample has about 66,000 clones; approximately 78% are singletons. The starting material was CD4+ or CD8+ T cells sorted from blood, obtained in a trial of the OX40 agonist ivuxolimab. Every receptor here comes from an adult with an advanced solid tumor such as melanoma, head and neck, liver or kidney cancer. CDR3s include the opening cysteine and the closing phenylalanine or tryptophan. The D gene is left open where the match is weak. Size is omitted from some rows. Given values are once, few, many or a class for expanded clones.

.	TRBJ2-5	.	TRBV6-5	TGTGCCAGCAGTACCCGGGTGTTGGAGACCCAGTACTTC	CASSTRVLETQYF
.	TRBJ2-7	TRBD1	TRBV2	TGTGCCAGCAGTGAAGCAGGGACAGGCTCCTACGAGCAGTACTTC	CASSEAGTGSYEQYF
.	TRBJ2-1	.	TRBV6-5	TGTGCCAGCAGTCCCCGGGCTAAAGGGGGGCAGTTCTTC	CASSPRAKGGQFF
.	TRBJ2-5	.	TRBV2	TGTGCCAGCAGTCAAACCCGACTGTTCCCGGAGTACTTC	CASSQTRLFPEYF
.	TRBJ1-1	TRBD1	TRBV18	TGTGCCAGCTCACTATCCGGGACAGGGAACACTGAAGCTTTCTTT	CASSLSGTGNTEAFF
.	TRBJ2-1	.	TRBV5-5	TGTGCCAGCAGCTTGTACCAGTCCAATGAGCAGTTCTTC	CASSLYQSNEQFF
.	TRBJ2-1	.	TRBV18	TGTGCCAGCTCACCCTCAGGGGGGACCTACAATGAGCAGTTCTTC	CASSPSGGTYNEQFF
.	TRBJ1-6	TRBD1	TRBV6-5	TGTGCCAGCAGTATAACCGGGACAGGGGAGACACCCCTCCACTTT	CASSITGTGETPLHF
.	TRBJ2-7	TRBD1	TRBV19	TGTGCCAGTAAGGCCAGGGGGTACGAGCAGTACTTC	CASKARGYEQYF
once	TRBJ1-4	TRBD1	TRBV5-4	TGTGCCAGCAGCTTGATACAGGGGGCGCAGGACCTTAATGAAAAACTGTTTTTT	CASSLIQGAQDLNEKLFF
.	TRBJ1-3	.	TRBV9	TGTGCCAGCAGCGTGAAGGGACCTCAAAGGCCTGGAAACACCATATATTTT	CASSVKGPQRPGNTIYF
.	TRBJ1-2	.	TRBV28	TGTGCCAGCAGTCTCGCTGACGGAGGGCTCAAATATGGCTACACCTTC	CASSLADGGLKYGYTF
.	TRBJ2-2	TRBD1	TRBV7-8	TGTGCCAGCAGCTTGCCCGGGACAGGGTCATACACCGGGGAGCTGTTTTTT	CASSLPGTGSYTGELFF
few	TRBJ2-1	TRBD2	TRBV2	TGTGCCAGCAGTGTATCTAGCGGGGGGGCATCCTACAATGAGCAGTTCTTC	CASSVSSGGASYNEQFF
.	TRBJ2-1	TRBD1	TRBV28	TGTGCCAGCAGTCCACCGGGACAGGGTAGAAATGAGCAGTTCTTC	CASSPPGQGRNEQFF
.	TRBJ2-5	TRBD2	TRBV5-1	TGCGCCAGCAGCGCAAGGATAGCGGGGGGCCAAGAGACCCAGTACTTC	CASSARIAGGQETQYF
.	TRBJ1-1	.	TRBV29-1	TGCAGCGTTGAAGATCGGTCGCGGGGCATGAACACTGAAGCTTTCTTT	CSVEDRSRGMNTEAFF
many	TRBJ1-1	.	TRBV19	TGTGCCAGTAACAACAGGGAGACTGAAGCTTTCTTT	CASNNRETEAFF
.	TRBJ1-2	.	TRBV25-1	TGTGCCAGCAGTTCGGGGTATGAGAACTATGGCTACACCTTC	CASSSGYENYGYTF
.	TRBJ2-7	.	TRBV2	TGTGCCAGCAGTGTCAGGGACTACGAGCAGTACTTC	CASSVRDYEQYF
few	TRBJ2-7	.	TRBV5-1	TGCGCCAGCAGCTTGGGACAGTTCTACGAGCAGTACTTC	CASSLGQFYEQYF
.	TRBJ2-3	TRBD2	TRBV4-3	TGCGCCAGCAGCCAAGAAGTAAGCGGGAAGGGCACAGATACGCAGTATTTT	CASSQEVSGKGTDTQYF
.	TRBJ2-5	.	TRBV20-1	TGCAGTGTGGAGGGCGGAGAGACCCAGTACTTC	CSVEGGETQYF
.	TRBJ2-5	.	TRBV10-2	TGCGCCAGCAGCGGCGACAGGGAGGTGGCAGAGACCCAGTACTTC	CASSGDREVAETQYF
.	TRBJ1-5	.	TRBV18	TGTGCCAGCTCACCAGGAGGGTTGTACAATCAGCCCCAGCATTTT	CASSPGGLYNQPQHF
.	TRBJ2-3	.	TRBV5-6	TGTGCCAGCAGCTTGGGGGTAACTCGTTCGCAGTATTTT	CASSLGVTRSQYF
.	TRBJ1-1	TRBD1	TRBV9	TGTGCCAGCAGCGTAGGGACAGGGAGGAACACTGAAGCTTTCTTT	CASSVGTGRNTEAFF
.	TRBJ2-1	.	TRBV29-1	TGCAGCGTTGCCGAGGGTTTTGGGCAGTTCTTC	CSVAEGFGQFF
few	TRBJ2-7	.	TRBV28	TGTGCCAGCAGTTTATTAATCCGATTAGGGGGGGCCACTCCTTACGAGCAGTACTTC	CASSLLIRLGGATPYEQYF
once	TRBJ1-1	.	TRBV27	TGTGCCAGCAGGAGGGACACGAACACTGAAGCTTTCTTT	CASRRDTNTEAFF
.	TRBJ2-1	.	TRBV14	TGTGCCAGCAGCCAGTTTCGGGGCGATGAGCAGTTCTTC	CASSQFRGDEQFF
.	TRBJ2-3	.	TRBV5-4	TGTGCCAGCAGACCGGAGTGGGGGGTAGATACGCAGTATTTT	CASRPEWGVDTQYF
.	TRBJ2-1	TRBD2	TRBV2	TGTGCCAGCAGTGTACTAGCGGGGGGCCGCGATGAGCAGTTCTTC	CASSVLAGGRDEQFF
.	TRBJ1-4	TRBD1	TRBV7-3	TGTGCCAGCAGCTTAACGCATGGAGGGACAGGGGATGAAAAACTGTTTTTT	CASSLTHGGTGDEKLFF
.	TRBJ1-1	TRBD1	TRBV7-9	TGTGCCAGCAACCGACAGGGGGACACTGAAGCTTTCTTT	CASNRQGDTEAFF
few	TRBJ1-3	.	TRBV7-9	TGTGCCAGCAGCTTAACCGGATCTGGAAACACCATATATTTT	CASSLTGSGNTIYF
once	TRBJ1-1	TRBD1	TRBV2	TGTGCCAGCAGTACAGGGGGCACTGAAGCTTTCTTT	CASSTGGTEAFF
.	TRBJ2-3	TRBD1	TRBV5-1	TGCGCCAGCAGCTTGGCCCGGGGACAGTACACAGATACGCAGTATTTT	CASSLARGQYTDTQYF
.	TRBJ2-2	.	TRBV11-2	TGTGCCAGCAGCTTAGTGGGGTTCACCGGGGAGCTGTTTTTT	CASSLVGFTGELFF
few	TRBJ1-5	TRBD1	TRBV4-1	TGCGCCAGCAGCCAAGAACGGGACAGGAGGTTGCATTTT	CASSQERDRRLHF
.	TRBJ1-4	.	TRBV18	TGTGCCAGCTCACCGGGCCCCAATGAAAAACTGTTTTTT	CASSPGPNEKLFF
.	TRBJ1-5	.	TRBV18	TGTGCCAGCTCACCACAAGAGCGGGGGCCCCAGCATTTT	CASSPQERGPQHF
.	TRBJ2-3	.	TRBV7-2	TGTGCCAGCAGCGTAGGTGGCAGTTTTGCAGATACGCAGTATTTT	CASSVGGSFADTQYF
.	TRBJ1-2	TRBD1	TRBV5-6	TGTGCCAGCAGGGAGATCGGGACAGGGGGTTCTAACTATGGCTACACCTTC	CASREIGTGGSNYGYTF
.	TRBJ2-3	.	TRBV9	TGTGCCAGCAGCGTGGACAGAATGCCGCAGTATTTT	CASSVDRMPQYF
.	TRBJ2-1	.	TRBV7-2	TGTGCCAGCAGCTTAGTTGCTGACGGGAGCTCCTACAATGAGCAGTTCTTC	CASSLVADGSSYNEQFF
.	TRBJ2-7	.	TRBV5-1	TGCGCCAGCAGCACGGGCTTCAGCTCCTACGAGCAGTACTTC	CASSTGFSSYEQYF
.	TRBJ2-5	.	TRBV4-2	TGTGCCAGCAGCCAACCACCGGGACTCGCCATCGAGACCCAGTACTTC	CASSQPPGLAIETQYF
.	TRBJ2-5	TRBD1	TRBV6-1	TGTGCCAGCAGGCCCTTTAGGGGGCCGGAGACCCAGTACTTC	CASRPFRGPETQYF
few	TRBJ1-1	.	TRBV27	TGTGCCAGCAGTTTCCAACGGGGGGAGACTGAAGCTTTCTTT	CASSFQRGETEAFF
.	TRBJ2-3	.	TRBV4-3	TGCGCCAGCAGCCAAGATCTAAGCGGCCCAGATACGCAGTATTTT	CASSQDLSGPDTQYF
.	TRBJ2-3	.	TRBV9	TGTGCCAGCAGCTCAACCTCATCACCCCGGGATACGCAGTATTTT	CASSSTSSPRDTQYF
.	TRBJ2-3	TRBD2	TRBV5-1	TGCGCCAGCAGCTTCTTGACTAGCGGGGCCGCCGGTGGTACGCAGTATTTT	CASSFLTSGAAGGTQYF
.	TRBJ1-5	TRBD1	TRBV6-1	TGTGCCAGCAGTGAAGCGATGGGACAGGGAACTCAGCCCCAGCATTTT	CASSEAMGQGTQPQHF